These 18 T cell receptor beta chains were all obtained from the same sample, sequenced in a study of control samples from healthy donors and cancer patients. Generated by immunoSEQ multiplex PCR, the TCRdb table keeps only in-frame clones and is missing some. The repertoire has 55,000 to 85,000 clones, around 92% of them found once; the top ten carry roughly a fifth. The source material was PBMCs. These receptors came from a man aged 55 to 70 with lung cancer.

This clone was observed once. V gene TRBV5-4 combines with J gene TRBJ2-1; D tentatively reads TRBD1 or TRBD2 (5 bases each). The V end was cut by 5 bases, the J end by 2 bases, with 11 bases between. Germline CDR1 SGHNT, CDR2 YYREEE (reference sequence). This CDR3 has 14 amino acids. CDR3 sequence reads: CASSKWGPYNEQFF. As DNA, the CDR3 is TGTGCCAGCAGTAAGTGGGGACCCTACAATGAGCAGTTCTTC.

This chain links TRBV6-5 with TRBJ2-2; D may be TRBD2 (7 bases). Germline loops: CDR1 MNHEY, CDR2 SVGAGI. Trimming stripped 3 bases from V and 7 bases from J, with 15 bases between. This CDR3 region has 15 residues. The CDR3 is CASSYGGAQSGELFF. In nucleotides, the CDR3 is TGTGCCAGCAGTTATGGGGGGGCGCAGAGCGGGGAGCTGTTTTTT.

The V call is TRBV29-1, the J call TRBJ1-2; a weak D match, TRBD1 (5 bases). V lost 7 bases, J lost 9 bases, and 15 bases lay in between. The germline V gene has CDR1 SQVTM and CDR2 ANQGSEA. This CDR3 comprises 11 residues. As DNA, the CDR3 is TGCAGCGCCCAGGGATATGATAGCTACACCTTC. It specifies CSAQGYDSYTF.

This clone was seen once. The chain combines TRBV7-2 with TRBJ1-6; maybe TRBD1 (5 bases). Germline-derived CDR1 and CDR2 are SGHTA and FQGNSA. This CDR3 contains 14 residues. Trimming cost V 4 bases and J 9 bases, with 13 bases left between them. CDR3 DNA sequence: TGTGCCAGCAGCTCATACGGGACTTCTTCACCCCTCCACTTT. It encodes CASSSYGTSSPLHF.

This sequence joins TRBV6-5 and TRBJ2-7, with 8 bases that match TRBD1. J was trimmed by 5 bases and V by 2 bases; bases with no gene match: 8. From germline, CDR1 is MNHEY and CDR2 SVGAGI. This CDR3 has 15 amino acids. CDR3 nucleotide sequence: TGTGCCAGCAGTTACGACAGGGGTCCTTTAAACGAGCAGTACTTC. This codes for CASSYDRGPLNEQYF.

CDR3 sequence reads: CASRGTGGEETQYF. The CDR3 bases are TGTGCCAGCAGAGGGACAGGGGGCGAAGAGACCCAGTACTTC. The chain combines TRBV2 with TRBJ2-5; 12 bases are shared with TRBD1. Unmatched junction bases numbered 2, after V lost 6 bases and J lost 3 bases. Per the germline V gene, CDR1 is SNHLY and CDR2 is FYNNEI. The CDR3 loop spans 14 amino acids.

The chain has TRBV20-1 and TRBJ2-6; D is unresolved. CDR1 and CDR2 (germline): DFQATT, SNEGSKA (reference sequence). The V and J ends lost 3 bases and 0 bases respectively, with 9 bases between them. The CDR3 is 15 residues long. As DNA, the CDR3 is TGCAGTGCTAGTCCAGTAAGCTCTGGGGCCAACGTCCTGACTTTC. As protein: CSASPVSSGANVLTF.

V and J are TRBV5-6 and TRBJ2-5; 9 positions match TRBD1. CDR1 is SGHDT, CDR2 YYEEEE, per germline. The CDR3 sequence is 16 residues long. V shed 2 bases, J shed 1 base, and the junction held 6 bases outside the gene matches. The DNA for the CDR3 is TGTGCCAGCAGCTTATGGGACAGGGTAGCCCAAGAGACCCAGTACTTC. Amino acid sequence: CASSLWDRVAQETQYF.

The chain has TRBV5-4 and TRBJ1-1; D is possibly TRBD1 (5 bases). Germline CDR1 reads SGHNT; CDR2 reads YYREEE (reference sequence). V gave up 4 bases and J gave up 2 bases, with 15 bases separating them. The CDR3 length is 15 residues. The CDR3 DNA sequence: TGTGCCAGCAGCCAAGGGGACGGCTTCAACACTGAAGCTTTCTTT. This translates into CASSQGDGFNTEAFF.

The V gene is TRBV7-6, the J gene TRBJ1-3, with TRBD1 identical over 8 bases. The CDR3 is 17 residues long. The V gene end was trimmed by 5 bases and the J gene end by 4 bases; junction bases not matched to a gene: 13. CDR1 and CDR2 from the germline V gene are SGHVS and FNYEAQ. CDR3: CASSTLAPGGGGNTIYF. CDR3 nucleotide sequence: TGTGCCAGCAGCACGCTCGCGCCAGGGGGCGGAGGAAACACCATATATTTT.

The gene calls are TRBV5-4 and TRBJ2-3; D uncertain. CDR3 length: 15 amino acids. Per germline, CDR1 SGHNT and CDR2 YYREEE (reference sequence). V dropped 0 bases and J dropped 2 bases, with 10 bases sitting between them. The CDR3 protein is CASSLGPGDTDTQYF. CDR3 nucleotide sequence: TGTGCCAGCAGCTTGGGGCCAGGCGACACAGATACGCAGTATTTT. The full variable domain, its missing parts supplied by reference TRBV5-4 and TRBJ2-3, is ETGVTQSPTHLIKTRGQQVTLRCSSQSGHNTVSWYQQALGQGPQFIFQYYREEENGRGNFPPRFSGLQFPNYSSELNVNALELDDSALYLCASSLGPGDTDTQYFGPGTRLTVL.

V is TRBV24-1 and J is TRBJ2-2; perhaps TRBD1 as D (6 bases). The germline V gene encodes CDR1 KGHDR and CDR2 SFDVKD. Trimming removed 3 bases from V and 3 bases from J, with 19 bases in between. This CDR3 has 18 residues. The CDR3 is CATSDHPGAARYTGELFF. The CDR3 nucleotides read TGTGCCACCAGTGATCACCCAGGGGCGGCGCGGTACACCGGGGAGCTGTTTTTT.

Many counts were recorded for this clone. The chain uses TRBV7-8 and TRBJ2-7; 8 nucleotides agree with TRBD1. Unmatched junction bases numbered 0, after V lost 5 bases and J lost 0 bases. The CDR3 loop spans 13 amino acids. Germline V gene data show CDR1 as SGHVS and CDR2 as FQNEAQ. This chain's CDR3 is CASSQGASYEQYV. For the CDR3, the DNA is TGTGCCAGCAGCCAGGGGGCCTCCTACGAGCAGTACGTC.

The chain uses TRBV9 and TRBJ1-2; D not certain. The CDR3 extends over 14 amino acids. Trimming took off 5 bases at V and 4 bases at J, with 15 bases between the two ends. The germline V gene encodes CDR1 SGDLS and CDR2 YYNGEE. The CDR3 spells CASSGSRVSYGYTF. CDR3 sequence (DNA): TGTGCCAGCAGTGGATCAAGGGTGAGCTATGGCTACACCTTC.

This chain links TRBV5-1 with TRBJ2-1; D may correspond to TRBD1 or TRBD2 (5 bases each). Trimming left V 1 base short and J 6 bases short, with 14 bases between. This CDR3 has 15 amino acids. Germline V gene data show CDR1 as SGHRS and CDR2 as YFSETQ. CDR3 sequence: CASSLRGEGVNEQFF. CDR3 nucleotides: TGCGCCAGCAGCTTGAGAGGGGAAGGTGTCAATGAGCAGTTCTTC.

Concerning this clone itself: Other DNA sequences within the sample encode an identical CDR3. V and J are TRBV6-6 and TRBJ2-3; D remains unclear. This CDR3 comprises 12 residues. The V and J ends lost 2 bases and 4 bases respectively, with 4 bases between them. The germline gives CDR1 MNHNY, CDR2 SVGAGI (reference sequence). The CDR3 nucleotides read TGTGCCAGCAGTTACGGTCCAGATACGCAGTATTTT. It specifies CASSYGPDTQYF.

This clone has only a few counts. The chain couples TRBV2 to TRBJ1-5, with 10 bases aligning to TRBD1. The CDR3 spans 14 residues. CDR1 and CDR2 (germline): SNHLY, FYNNEI. V shed 4 bases and J 6 bases; nucleotides not matched to a gene: 3. Here the CDR3 reads CASSGTGGGQPQHF. In DNA form, the CDR3 reads TGTGCCAGCAGTGGGACAGGGGGAGGTCAGCCCCAGCATTTT.

The V call is TRBV7-2, the J call TRBJ2-1; perhaps TRBD2 as D (6 bases). The V end was cut by 6 bases, the J end by 4 bases, with 22 bases between. This CDR3 comprises 17 residues. Germline V gene data show CDR1 as SGHTA and CDR2 as FQGNSA. This CDR3 reads CASSTDRPLGGYNEQFF. CDR3 sequence (DNA): TGTGCCAGCAGTACAGACAGACCCTTGGGGGGATACAATGAGCAGTTCTTC.